The source of this TCR beta chain is a study of blood T cells in healthy people across ages. Findings of the study overall: It was not possible, with unsorted PBMCs, to conclusively compare naive and antigen-experienced cells. Higher naive T cell percentage went strongly together with higher TCR beta diversity.

On this clonotype itself: Its specificity is unknown.

Each donor supplied around 9.6 milliliters of peripheral blood. Losses at the gene ends were 1 base for V and 5 bases for J; bases not matched to a gene: 5. Germline CDR1 reads MGHRA; CDR2 reads YSYEKL. The CDR3 length is 15 residues. PCR was performed a second time for roughly 7 to 12 cycles using a sample-barcoded 5' primer and a J-beta primer mix. Paired-end reads containing CDR3 totaled no fewer than 3 million for each sample. TCRdb independently ran MiXCR on the 5' RACE reads; one entry per CDR3 protein. The sample has approximately 1,000,000 distinct CDR3 sequences, less than 50% seen once. This chain uses TRBV4-1 with TRBJ2-1; 7 nucleotides align to TRBD2. The sequence was collected from a woman aged 55-70 years in good health. The specimen sequenced was blood. Here the CDR3 DNA reads TGCGCCAGCAGCCAAGTTCTAGCGGCTAACAATGAGCAGTTCTTC. This encodes CASSQVLAANNEQFF.